This entry lists 26 T cell receptor beta chains sequenced from one sample in a study of cytomegalovirus exposure and HLA in healthy donors. The PCR had 60 Vbeta and 13 Jbeta primers. This table comes from immunoSEQ multiplex PCR, and its TCRdb copy is limited to in-frame clones, with some not included. The sample table includes around 88,000 clones. Material: PBMCs. These receptors were obtained from a girl between 5 and 17 years old in good health and CMV-seropositive.

The gene calls are TRBV27 and TRBJ2-7; TRBD1 aligns across 9 bases. The germline V gene encodes CDR1 MNHEY and CDR2 SMNVEV (reference sequence). The CDR3 consists of 12 residues. V shed 6 bases, J shed 4 bases, and the junction held 1 base outside the gene matches. DNA for the CDR3: TGTGCCAGCAGACAGGGGGCGTACGAGCAGTACTTC. Protein sequence: CASRQGAYEQYF.

The chain employs TRBV6-5 and TRBJ1-6; possibly TRBD1 for D (6 bases). CDR1 is MNHEY and CDR2 is SVGAGI in the germline V gene. The CDR3 contains 15 residues. V lost 0 bases to trimming and J lost 4 bases, with 7 bases between them. The CDR3 DNA follows: TGTGCCAGCAGTTACTCAACAGGGTATAATTCACCCCTCCACTTT. Translated, it gives CASSYSTGYNSPLHF.

The chain employs TRBV2 and TRBJ1-5; D gene unclear. Trimming stripped 3 bases from V and 1 base from J, with 4 bases between. Germline values: CDR1 SNHLY, CDR2 FYNNEI. The CDR3 is 13 residues long. The CDR3 here is CASSDRSNQPQHF. CDR3 bases: TGTGCCAGCAGTGACAGAAGCAATCAGCCCCAGCATTTT.

This rearrangement joins TRBV5-8 to TRBJ1-2; the D is unclear. The germline CDR1 and CDR2 sequences are SGHTS and YDEGEE. CDR3 length: 16 residues. V was shortened by 5 bases and J by 7 bases, with 24 bases between the two germline ends. CDR3 DNA: TGTGCCAGCAGGCCGCGGGCGGGGTCAGGTTCATCTGGCTACACCTTC. As protein: CASRPRAGSGSSGYTF.

This chain joins TRBV6-1 and TRBJ2-7; 9 bases are shared with TRBD1. V shed 2 bases and J 3 bases; nucleotides not matched to a gene: 5. CDR1 and CDR2 from the germline V gene are MNHNS and SASEGT. CDR3 size: 15 residues. Here the CDR3 reads CASSELGTGFYEQYV. CDR3 nucleotides: TGTGCCAGCAGTGAATTAGGGACAGGGTTCTACGAGCAGTACGTC.

A remark on this clone: The junction departs from germline at one end; a sequencing error may be responsible. This sample also contains other DNA sequences that code for the same CDR3. The V and J genes are TRBV4-3 and TRBJ1-6; D not certain. This CDR3 is 14 amino acids long. Per the germline V gene, CDR1 is LGHNA and CDR2 is YSLEER. The CDR3 sequence is CASSQDRGNSPLHF. CDR3 nucleotides: TGCGCCAGCAGCCAAGATCGGGGTAATTCACCCCTACACTTT.

The rearrangement joins TRBV5-6 to TRBJ1-6, with D possibly being TRBD1 (6 bases). The V gene lost 1 base and the J gene lost 8 bases, with 13 bases spanning the gap. This CDR3 contains 15 residues. Germline V gene sequence: CDR1 SGHDT, CDR2 YYEEEE. This CDR3 reads CASSLFGQLDSPLHF. DNA for the CDR3: TGTGCCAGCAGCTTGTTTGGACAGCTCGATTCACCCCTCCACTTT.

The rearrangement joins TRBV30 to TRBJ1-1; no firm D call. With 2 bases removed from V and 4 bases from J, the gap between germline ends came to 11 bases. Germline V CDR1 and CDR2: GTSNPN, SVGIG (reference sequence). The CDR3 has 13 residues. The CDR3 nucleotides are TGTGCCTGGAGTATCGAGGGTGCCACTGAAGCTTTCTTT. It translates to CAWSIEGATEAFF.

The chain recombines TRBV6-5 with TRBJ2-2; 9 nucleotides line up with TRBD1. The CDR3 length is 14 residues. Unmatched junction bases numbered 8, after V lost 6 bases and J lost 9 bases. Germline CDR1 MNHEY, CDR2 SVGAGI. CDR3 sequence reads: CASSLGQGSWELFF. CDR3 in DNA: TGTGCCAGCAGCTTGGGACAGGGTTCGTGGGAGCTGTTTTTT.

For this clone: The same CDR3 arises from other DNA sequences in this sample as well. The J gene is TRBJ2-1, the V gene TRBV7-9; D not resolved. Germline values: CDR1 SEHNR, CDR2 FQNEAQ (reference sequence). V lost 6 bases and J 8 bases, leaving 5 bases between the germline ends. CDR3 length: 10 residues. The CDR3 here is CASSRDEQFF. The CDR3 DNA is TGTGCCAGCAGTCGCGATGAGCAGTTCTTC.

The rearrangement joins TRBV4-3 to TRBJ1-1; the D gene is possibly TRBD1 (6 bases). Germline loops: CDR1 LGHNA, CDR2 YSLEER. This CDR3 is 14 amino acids long. Trimming stripped 4 bases from V and 1 base from J, with 10 bases between. CDR3 in DNA: TGCGCCAGCAGCCTTGACAGGACGAACACTGAAGCTTTCTTT. Its protein product is CASSLDRTNTEAFF.

The chain joins TRBV5-8 to TRBJ1-5, with D tentatively TRBD1 (6 bases). V shed 1 base and J shed 1 base, with 12 bases lying between them. This CDR3 is 16 amino acids long. CDR1 is SGHTS, CDR2 YDEGEE, per germline. CDR3 sequence (DNA): TGTGCCAGCAGCTTGTTTTCAGGGGCGAGCAATCAGCCCCAGCATTTT. This encodes CASSLFSGASNQPQHF.

The V call is TRBV29-1, the J call TRBJ1-2; D is unclear. V lost 4 bases and J lost 7, with 16 bases in between. In germline, CDR1 is SQVTM, CDR2 ANQGSEA. This CDR3 contains 13 residues. DNA of the CDR3: TGCAGCGTTGCTAAGCGCCTTGTAGGTGGCTACACCTTC. It encodes CSVAKRLVGGYTF.

V and J are TRBV6-5 and TRBJ1-2, with TRBD1 matching 11 bases. The CDR3 is made up of 15 amino acids. The germline gives CDR1 MNHEY, CDR2 SVGAGI. V was pared by 4 bases and J by 4 bases, with 5 bases of the junction left unmatched. DNA of the CDR3: TGTGCCAGCAGTTTGGGACAGGGGGATAGCTATGGCTACACCTTC. Translating it yields CASSLGQGDSYGYTF.

The chain carries TRBV30 and TRBJ1-3, with D unclear. Germline loops: CDR1 GTSNPN, CDR2 SVGIG (reference sequence). This CDR3 has 12 residues. The V end lost 2 bases, the J end lost 4 bases, and 6 bases lay between the germline ends. The CDR3 DNA reads as TGTGCCTGGAGTACATCCGGAAACACCATATATTTT. This sequence encodes CAWSTSGNTIYF.

This chain connects TRBV5-1 to TRBJ1-5; 8 bases match TRBD1. Unmatched junction bases numbered 4, after V lost 4 bases and J lost 1 base. The CDR3 runs 15 residues. The germline V gene encodes CDR1 SGHRS and CDR2 YFSETQ. The CDR3: CASSLQGESNQPQHF. The DNA of the CDR3 is TGCGCCAGCAGCCTACAGGGGGAAAGCAATCAGCCCCAGCATTTT. Filled out from reference TRBV5-1 and TRBJ1-5, the complete variable domain reads KAGVTQTPRYLIKTRGQQVTLSCSPISGHRSVSWYQQTPGQGLQFLFEYFSETQRNKGNFPGRFSGRQFSNSRSEMNVSTLELGDSALYLCASSLQGESNQPQHFGDGTRLSIL.

The rearrangement links TRBV13 to TRBJ2-4, with 7 bases aligning to TRBD1. This CDR3 has 14 residues. V dropped 4 bases and J dropped 9; count of bases not matched to a gene: 9. Germline CDR1 PRHDT, CDR2 FYEKMQ (reference sequence). The CDR3, as DNA: TGTGCCAGCAGCTATATAACAGGGGCGGGCATTCAGTACTTC. Protein product: CASSYITGAGIQYF.

The chain employs TRBV28 and TRBJ2-7; 9 bases are shared with TRBD2. Germline lookup yields CDR1 MDHEN and CDR2 SYDVKM. The CDR3 loop spans 15 amino acids. With V trimmed by 5 bases and J by 2 bases, 7 bases remained unmatched. The CDR3 reads CASSLAGGTAYEQYV. For the CDR3, the DNA is TGTGCCAGCAGTCTGGCGGGGGGGACGGCCTACGAGCAGTACGTC.

The chain links TRBV15 to TRBJ1-5, with D possibly being TRBD1 (5 bases). V was cut by 3 bases and J by 7 bases, with 13 bases left in between. This CDR3 is built from 14 residues. The germline gives CDR1 LNHNV, CDR2 YYDKDF (reference sequence). In DNA, the CDR3 is TGTGCCACCAGCAGGGCCACGGGGGGGCAGCCCCAGCATTTT. Its translation is CATSRATGGQPQHF.

The chain recombines TRBV5-1 with TRBJ1-1, with no clear D. Trimming cost V 4 bases and J 0 bases, with 19 bases left between them. The CDR3 covers 17 residues. Germline V gene lookup returns CDR1 SGHRS and CDR2 YFSETQ. In DNA form, the CDR3 reads TGCGCCAGCAGCGTGGCCCCAGGCCAACCGATGAACACTGAAGCTTTCTTT. Its translation is CASSVAPGQPMNTEAFF.

The chain links TRBV6-1 to TRBJ2-5, with 9 bases matching TRBD2. Trimming removed 3 bases from V and 1 base from J; junction bases left unmatched: 0. Looked up from germline, CDR1 is MNHNS and CDR2 is SASEGT. The CDR3 totals 14 residues. The CDR3 sequence: CASSDSGGQETQYF. DNA of the CDR3: TGTGCCAGCAGTGATAGCGGGGGCCAAGAGACCCAGTACTTC.

The chain couples TRBV19 to TRBJ1-6; D not resolved. The CDR3 consists of 19 residues. Between the trimmed V and J ends, which lost 6 bases and 1 base, there was a span of 22 bases. CDR1 is LNHDA, CDR2 SQIVND, per germline (reference sequence). For the CDR3, the DNA is TGTGCCAGTAGACCCATCTCAGCGTTGATCGGTTCCTATAATTCACCCCTCCACTTT. Its protein is CASRPISALIGSYNSPLHF.

The chain is built from TRBV9 and TRBJ1-1, with no clear D. The germline CDR1 and CDR2 sequences are SGDLS and YYNGEE. CDR3 length: 13 residues. V gave up 3 bases and J gave up 4 bases, with 10 bases separating them. This CDR3 reads CASSDGYGTEAFF. The CDR3 nucleotides read TGTGCCAGCAGCGACGGGTATGGCACTGAAGCTTTCTTT.

The V and J genes are TRBV6-6 and TRBJ2-2; tentatively, D is TRBD2 (6 bases). The CDR3 loop spans 14 amino acids. The V end was cut by 0 bases, the J end by 6 bases, with 8 bases between. CDR1 is MNHNY and CDR2 is SVGAGI in the germline V gene (reference sequence). The CDR3 region is CASSYSGGAGELFF. The CDR3 DNA follows: TGTGCCAGCAGTTACTCTGGAGGGGCCGGGGAGCTGTTTTTT.

The genes are TRBV4-3 and TRBJ1-5; D ambiguous. CDR1 and CDR2 (germline): LGHNA, YSLEER. Trimming shortened V by 1 base and J by 4 bases, and 14 bases separated the two germline ends. The CDR3 is made up of 16 amino acids. CDR3 bases: TGCGCCAGCAGCCAAGTTGCCGGGAGTAATAATCAGCCCCAGCATTTT. Amino acids: CASSQVAGSNNQPQHF.

The chain recombines TRBV18 with TRBJ1-2; D is perhaps TRBD1 (6 bases). Germline loops: CDR1 KGHSH, CDR2 LQKENI. There are 16 residues in the CDR3. Trimming took 6 bases from V and 5 from J, leaving 22 bases between them. The CDR3 reads CASSPTIQGGGYGYTF. Here the CDR3 DNA reads TGTGCCAGCTCTCCAACCATACAGGGCGGGGGATATGGCTACACCTTC.